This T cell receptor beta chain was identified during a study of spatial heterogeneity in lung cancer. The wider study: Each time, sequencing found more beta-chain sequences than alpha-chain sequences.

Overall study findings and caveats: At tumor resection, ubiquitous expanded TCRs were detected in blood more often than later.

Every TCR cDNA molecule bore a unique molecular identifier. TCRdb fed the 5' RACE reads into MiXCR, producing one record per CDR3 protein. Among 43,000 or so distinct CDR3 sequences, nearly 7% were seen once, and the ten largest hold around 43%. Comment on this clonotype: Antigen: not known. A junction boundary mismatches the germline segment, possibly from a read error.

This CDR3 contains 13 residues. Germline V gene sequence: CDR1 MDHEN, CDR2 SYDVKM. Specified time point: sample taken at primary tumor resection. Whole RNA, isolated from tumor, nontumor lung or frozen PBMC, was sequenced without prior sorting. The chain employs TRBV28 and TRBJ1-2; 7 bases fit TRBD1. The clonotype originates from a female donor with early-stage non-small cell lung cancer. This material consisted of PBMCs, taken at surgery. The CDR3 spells CGSGAGQNYGYTF. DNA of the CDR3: TGTGGCAGCGGGGCGGGACAGAACTATGGCTACACCTTC.